These 7 T cell receptor beta chains share one sample of origin, sequenced in a study of blood T cells in healthy people across ages. Through a sample-barcoded 5' primer and a J-beta primer mix, a second PCR was run for roughly 7 to 12 cycles. One entry per CDR3 protein results from TCRdb running MiXCR on the 5' RACE reads. The table includes about 640,000 distinct CDR3 sequences, around 54% detected once. Sequences were obtained from blood. All receptors derive from a man in his fifties or sixties in good health.

This chain connects TRBV25-1 to TRBJ1-2, with D tentatively TRBD1 (6 bases). V was shortened by 2 bases and J by 1 base, with 17 bases between the two germline ends. The germline gives CDR1 MGHDK, CDR2 SYGVNS. This CDR3 is built from 17 residues. The CDR3 sequence is CASSEGGTGVFNYGYTF. Written as DNA, the CDR3 is TGTGCCAGCAGTGAAGGGGGCACTGGGGTTTTTAACTATGGCTACACCTTC.

V gene TRBV20-1 combines with J gene TRBJ1-1; 7 bases align to TRBD1. Germline trimming cut 6 bases from V and 5 bases from J; bases unmatched to any gene: 9. Germline assignment: CDR1 DFQATT and CDR2 SNEGSKA (reference sequence). The CDR3 covers 13 residues. CDR3 bases: TGCAGTGCAACCGGGACAGTTCGGACTGAAGCTTTCTTT. Translation: CSATGTVRTEAFF.

V usage is TRBV29-1 and J usage is TRBJ1-4, with a weak D call TRBD1 (6 bases). Trimming pared 5 bases from V and 3 bases from J, leaving 10 bases between. Germline V gene data show CDR1 as SQVTM and CDR2 as ANQGSEA. The CDR3 extends over 13 amino acids. The CDR3 loop is CSVSGAANEKLFF. The CDR3 DNA is TGCAGCGTTTCGGGGGCAGCTAATGAAAAACTGTTTTTT. Based on the CDR3 plus reference TRBV29-1 and TRBJ1-4, the full variable domain is SAVISQKPSRDICQRGTSLTIQCQVDSQVTMMFWYRQQPGQSLTLIATANQGSEATYESGFVIDKFPISRPNLTFSTLTVSNMSPEDSSIYLCSVSGAANEKLFFGSGTQLSVL.

This clonotype was counted a few times. The genes are TRBV11-2 and TRBJ1-1, with TRBD1 as a possible D gene (5 bases). V shed 5 bases and J shed 0 bases, with 10 bases lying between them. The germline gives CDR1 SGHAT, CDR2 FQNNGV. The CDR3 contains 14 residues. This CDR3 is CASSAVGVNTEAFF. The CDR3 bases are TGTGCCAGCAGCGCAGTGGGGGTGAACACTGAAGCTTTCTTT.

This clonotype was seen more than once but under ten times. The chain has TRBV29-1 and TRBJ2-7, with D possibly being TRBD1 (6 bases). There are 12 residues in the CDR3. CDR1 and CDR2 (germline): SQVTM, ANQGSEA. V lost 4 bases and J 5 bases, leaving 12 bases between the germline ends. The CDR3 region has the DNA TGCAGCGTTGTTATGGGACATAACGAGCAGTACTTC. Its protein is CSVVMGHNEQYF.

This clonotype was counted ten times or more. The rearrangement uses TRBV7-2 and TRBJ2-1; TRBD1 matches at 9 bases. V trimming: 5 bases; J trimming: 9 bases; junction bases outside the gene matches: 11. The germline gives CDR1 SGHTA, CDR2 FQGNSA. The CDR3 is 15 amino acids. The DNA of the CDR3 is TGTGCCAGCAGCCATACAGGGGGCGCCCCCGGTGAGCAGTTCTTC. Translating it yields CASSHTGGAPGEQFF.

The rearrangement links TRBV14 to TRBJ1-6; D ambiguous. The CDR3 covers 16 residues. V was shortened by 0 bases and J by 0 bases, with 6 bases between the two germline ends. Germline V gives CDR1 SGHDN, CDR2 FVKESK. DNA of the CDR3: TGTGCCAGCAGCCAAGAACGGAGCTCCTATAATTCACCCCTCCACTTT. As protein: CASSQERSSYNSPLHF.